The present T cell receptor (beta chain) was sequenced within a study of control samples from healthy donors and cancer patients. TCRdb keeps only in-frame clones here, not all; method: immunoSEQ multiplex PCR. Here the sample spans some 95,000 clones, more than 90% being singletons. The V and J ends lost 3 bases and 1 base respectively, with 9 bases between them. The CDR3 extends over 14 amino acids. Germline lookup yields CDR1 LNHDA and CDR2 SQIVND (reference sequence). This sequence originates from a human donor in good health. The donor label of this sample is uncertain. The chain is built from TRBV19 and TRBJ2-5, with D possibly called TRBD1 or TRBD2 (5 bases each). Sequencing was carried out using blood. CDR3 region: CASSIGAGQETQYF. In nucleotides, the CDR3 is TGTGCCAGTAGTATCGGGGCTGGCCAAGAGACCCAGTACTTC.